Included here is one T cell receptor beta chain sequence, with context. The antigen is unknown. The data belong to a study of CXCR3-negative and CXCR3-positive naive CD8 T cells. For the study at large: A total of about 130 million TRB reads was generated, with about 1.5 +/- 0.3 million per library.

Findings and caveats of the study: Whereas both naive subsets had comparably high diversity, memory CD8+ cells had much lower diversity. When CXCR3-positive naive cells were set against CXCR3-negative naive cells, the former had more hydrophobic TRB CDR3s.

In preparing the TRB cDNA libraries, 5' RACE with UMI labels was used. TCRdb re-called the 5' RACE reads and shows each CDR3 protein once, DNA omitted. The sample table sets out 45,000 or so distinct CDR3 sequences. CDR3 length: 17 residues. Germline V gene sequence: CDR1 SQVTM, CDR2 ANQGSEA. The source of this sequence is a human donor in good health. Some clones in this sample may be carry-over from other donors' samples. This sequence joins TRBV29-1 and TRBJ2-3; TCRdb selects TRBD2, and the lack of DNA leaves this call unchecked. The sequenced material came from naive CXCR3- CD8+ T cells from blood. Specified subset: CD45RO-CCR7+CD27+CD95- naive CD8+ T cells lacking CXCR3 (TNR3-). The CDR3 is CSVARRLAGKLTDTQYF.